The 7 T cell receptor beta chains reported below all come from one sample, sequenced in a study of control samples from healthy donors and cancer patients. The repertoire was sequenced with immunoSEQ multiplex PCR; TCRdb's copy has only in-frame clones and lacks some. The table includes fewer than 15,000 clones, around three quarters detected once. Material for sequencing was formalin-fixed, paraffin-embedded tissue. The receptors originated from a female donor with lung cancer.

Notes on this clone: Distinct nucleotide sequences in the sample also encode this CDR3. V is TRBV4-3 and J is TRBJ1-5, with D uncertain. The CDR3 runs to 13 residues. With 0 bases removed from V and 5 bases from J, the gap between germline ends came to 5 bases. Germline-derived CDR1 and CDR2 are LGHNA and YSLEER. In nucleotides, the CDR3 is TGCGCCAGCAGCCAAGATCGGGATCAGCCCCAGCATTTT. Its protein is CASSQDRDQPQHF.

This clone was found once. V and J are TRBV19 and TRBJ2-2, with 8 bases that match TRBD1. V dropped 8 bases and J dropped 4; count of bases not matched to a gene: 6. This CDR3 contains 14 residues. Germline CDR1 is LNHDA and CDR2 is SQIVND (reference sequence). The CDR3, as DNA: TGTGCCAGTGCTAGGACAGGGTTCACCGGGGAGCTGTTTTTT. Protein sequence: CASARTGFTGELFF.

This rearrangement joins TRBV20-1 to TRBJ2-1; weak D call: TRBD2 (6 bases). The CDR3 has 15 residues. V was cut by 3 bases and J by 5 bases, with 17 bases left in between. CDR1 DFQATT and CDR2 SNEGSKA come from the germline V gene (reference sequence). The CDR3 loop reads CSASGAWRGHNEQFF. CDR3 bases: TGCAGTGCTAGTGGTGCTTGGCGGGGACACAATGAGCAGTTCTTC.

This chain uses TRBV4-1 with TRBJ2-1; 12 nucleotides line up with TRBD2. This CDR3 is built from 14 residues. J gave up 7 bases and V 3 bases, and 1 base lay outside the gene matches. Germline lookup yields CDR1 MGHRA and CDR2 YSYEKL. DNA for the CDR3: TGCGCCAGCAGCCACACTAGCGGGAGGAATGAGCAGTTCTTC. This codes for CASSHTSGRNEQFF.

This chain links TRBV7-2 with TRBJ2-1; TRBD2 matches 8 bases. V lost 7 bases, J lost 8 bases, and 10 bases stayed unmatched. Per the germline V gene, CDR1 is SGHTA and CDR2 is FQGNSA. The CDR3 runs 14 residues. The CDR3 sequence: CASIGGGSDHEQFF. The DNA for the CDR3 is TGTGCCAGCATTGGCGGGGGGTCAGACCATGAGCAGTTCTTC.

The rearrangement uses TRBV7-9 and TRBJ1-5, with a tentative D call TRBD1 (5 bases). Germline-derived CDR1 and CDR2 are SEHNR and FQNEAQ (reference sequence). The CDR3 extends over 13 amino acids. Trimming pared 5 bases from V and 6 bases from J, leaving 11 bases between. The CDR3 reads CASSPGLGQPQHF. The CDR3 bases are TGTGCCAGCAGCCCAGGGTTGGGTCAGCCCCAGCATTTT.

The table lists this clone with a few counts. The chain recombines TRBV5-6 with TRBJ1-1, with D tentatively TRBD1 (5 bases). V lost 6 bases to trimming and J lost 0 bases, with 15 bases between them. Germline CDR1 and CDR2: SGHDT and YYEEEE. CDR3 length: 15 residues. As DNA, the CDR3 is TGTGCCAGCATCAATCAGGGATTAATGAACACTGAAGCTTTCTTT. Amino acid sequence: CASINQGLMNTEAFF.